The 28 T cell receptor beta chains below come from one sample, sequenced in a study of Graves' ophthalmopathy and Graves' hyperthyroidism. RNA transcripts provided the template for amplifying TCR beta CDR3 regions. HTBI-primed RT-PCR formed the first round, and a multiplex PCR formed the second. TCRdb analysed the multiplex PCR reads with MiXCR anew, one entry per CDR3 protein. The sample carries fewer than 400,000 distinct CDR3 sequences, 18% recorded once. Sequencing was carried out using peripheral blood. The receptor source for this set is a woman under 30 with Graves' ophthalmopathy.

This clonotype has at least ten counts. The V gene is TRBV11-1, the J gene TRBJ2-2, with D hard to call. The germline CDR1 and CDR2 sequences are SGHAT and FQDESV (reference sequence). The CDR3 extends over 17 amino acids. V lost 3 bases and J lost 7, with 21 bases in between. The CDR3, as DNA: TGTGCCAGCAGCTTTTTGGGATTGACGGTGAAGGTCGGGGAGCTGTTTTTT. This gives the protein CASSFLGLTVKVGELFF.

The sample holds many counts of this clonotype. The gene calls are TRBV5-1 and TRBJ2-2, with D tentatively TRBD2 (6 bases). Trimming pared 4 bases from V and 4 bases from J, leaving 14 bases between. The length of the CDR3 is 15 residues. Germline lookup yields CDR1 SGHRS and CDR2 YFSETQ. The CDR3 region has the DNA TGCGCCAGCAGCAGAACGATGGGGGGCACCGGGGAGCTGTTTTTT. Translated, it gives CASSRTMGGTGELFF.

The V and J genes are TRBV6-2 or TRBV6-3 and TRBJ2-2, with D possibly being TRBD1 (6 bases). V was pared by 6 bases and J by 1 base, with 12 bases between. Germline V gene data show CDR1 as MNHEY and CDR2 as SVGEGT. The CDR3 sequence is 15 residues long. CDR3 region: CASSRTAKNTGELFF. In DNA form, the CDR3 reads TGTGCCAGCAGCCGGACAGCGAAGAACACCGGGGAGCTGTTTTTT.

Many counts were recorded for this clonotype. The genes are TRBV30 and TRBJ1-5; 10 bases fit TRBD1. The CDR3 runs to 15 residues. Trimming at V came to 1 base and at J to 2 bases, leaving 2 bases not matched to a gene. Germline assignment: CDR1 GTSNPN and CDR2 SVGIG (reference sequence). The CDR3 reads CAWSAGTGGNQPQHF. CDR3 coding DNA: TGTGCCTGGAGTGCGGGGACAGGGGGCAATCAGCCCCAGCATTTT.

This clonotype was counted at least ten times. The gene calls are TRBV7-2 and TRBJ1-1; no clear D. Germline-derived CDR1 and CDR2 are SGHTA and FQGNSA. The CDR3 consists of 15 residues. The V end lost 2 bases, the J end lost 1 base, and 11 bases lay between the germline ends. The CDR3 spells CASSLFGGGNTEAFF. CDR3 DNA sequence: TGTGCCAGCAGCTTATTTGGCGGTGGGAACACTGAAGCTTTCTTT.

This clonotype was counted many times. The chain joins TRBV7-2 to TRBJ1-1; TRBD1 matches at 7 bases. The J segment lost 0 bases and the V segment lost 5 bases, leaving 3 bases of the junction unmatched. Germline V gene lookup returns CDR1 SGHTA and CDR2 FQGNSA. The CDR3 has 14 amino acids. CDR3 coding DNA: TGTGCCAGCAGCCCCCAGGGGGTGAACACTGAAGCTTTCTTT. This gives the protein CASSPQGVNTEAFF.

This clonotype was counted many times. The V gene is TRBV19, the J gene TRBJ2-2, with no clear D. V was trimmed by 7 bases and J by 1 base, leaving 4 bases between them. The CDR3 consists of 12 residues. From germline, CDR1 is LNHDA and CDR2 SQIVND (reference sequence). The CDR3 reads CASMKNTGELFF. CDR3 nucleotide sequence: TGTGCCAGTATGAAGAACACCGGGGAGCTGTTTTTT. Drawing the rest from reference TRBV19 and TRBJ2-2, the complete variable domain is DGGITQSPKYLFRKEGQNVTLSCEQNLNHDAMYWYRQDPGQGLRLIYYSQIVNDFQKGDIAEGYSVSREKKESFPLTVTSAQKNPTAFYLCASMKNTGELFFGEGSRLTVL.

At least ten counts were recorded for this clonotype. The rearrangement joins TRBV18 to TRBJ1-1; perhaps TRBD1 as D (6 bases). Trimming removed 2 bases at V and 6 bases at J, with 10 bases between. The germline V gene encodes CDR1 KGHSH and CDR2 LQKENI. The CDR3 has 13 amino acids. CDR3 sequence: CASSPRGTAEAFF. Here the CDR3 DNA reads TGTGCCAGCTCACCAAGGGGGACTGCTGAAGCTTTCTTT.

Many counts were recorded for this clonotype. This chain joins TRBV7-2 and TRBJ1-1; tentative D call: TRBD1 (6 bases). V was cut by 7 bases and J by 3 bases, with 18 bases left in between. Germline lookup yields CDR1 SGHTA and CDR2 FQGNSA. The CDR3 sequence is 15 residues long. Here the CDR3 reads CASKTGGREDTEAFF. The CDR3 DNA is TGTGCCAGCAAGACAGGAGGCAGAGAGGACACTGAAGCTTTCTTT.

There are many counts of this clonotype. The chain is built from TRBV30 and TRBJ1-1; D call uncertain. The CDR3 is 14 residues long. Per germline, CDR1 GTSNPN and CDR2 SVGIG (reference sequence). V dropped 0 bases and J dropped 1 base, with 9 bases sitting between them. CDR3 amino acids: CAWSVRSGNTEAFF. CDR3 DNA sequence: TGTGCCTGGAGTGTACGGTCCGGGAACACTGAAGCTTTCTTT.

This clonotype has a count of ten or more. The rearrangement uses TRBV28 and TRBJ1-2; D not certain. Germline CDR1 reads MDHEN; CDR2 reads SYDVKM. This CDR3 has 12 residues. Deletions cut 3 bases from V and 8 bases from J, with 10 bases between. CDR3 loop: CASSFAPFGYTF. In DNA form, the CDR3 reads TGTGCCAGCAGTTTCGCTCCTTTCGGCTACACCTTC.

The rearrangement joins TRBV11-2 to TRBJ1-6; D is uncertain. This CDR3 is 13 amino acids long. Germline V gene data show CDR1 as SGHAT and CDR2 as FQNNGV. V dropped 2 bases and J dropped 6 bases, with 5 bases sitting between them. In DNA form, the CDR3 reads TGTGCCAGCAGCTTACGTGCTAATTCACCCCTCCACTTT. Residues: CASSLRANSPLHF.

The V call is TRBV19, the J call TRBJ2-7, with 7 bases matching TRBD2. V was pared by 4 bases and J by 2 bases, with 5 bases of the junction left unmatched. CDR3 length: 14 amino acids. Germline CDR1 and CDR2: LNHDA and SQIVND (reference sequence). CDR3 in amino acids: CASSTAGEPYEQYF. For the CDR3, the DNA is TGTGCCAGTAGTACTGCGGGAGAGCCCTACGAGCAGTACTTC.

This chain joins TRBV19 and TRBJ1-1, with TRBD1 matching over 7 bases. This CDR3 contains 14 residues. Germline CDR1 is LNHDA and CDR2 is SQIVND (reference sequence). J was trimmed by 5 bases and V by 7 bases; bases with no gene match: 10. DNA of the CDR3: TGTGCCAGTACCCACGACAGGGTTCGGACTGAAGCTTTCTTT. This codes for CASTHDRVRTEAFF.

At least ten counts were recorded for this clonotype. V is TRBV15 and J is TRBJ2-2, with D hard to call. The V gene's germline CDR1 is LNHNV and CDR2 YYDKDF (reference sequence). Trimming cost V 1 base and J 5 bases, with 17 bases left between them. The CDR3 is 17 amino acids. CDR3: CATSRAVGKKVTGELFF. In DNA form, the CDR3 reads TGTGCCACCAGCAGAGCAGTTGGGAAAAAAGTGACCGGGGAGCTGTTTTTT.

J is TRBJ2-7 and V is TRBV7-2; 9 bases are a match to TRBD1. This CDR3 has 16 amino acids. CDR1 and CDR2 from the germline V gene are SGHTA and FQGNSA. J gave up 4 bases and V 1 base, and 8 bases lay outside the gene matches. The CDR3 region has the DNA TGTGCCAGCAGCTTAGGGCCCGGGACAGGGTCGTACGAGCAGTACTTC. This encodes CASSLGPGTGSYEQYF.

The sample holds one count of this clonotype. The chain combines TRBV12-3 or TRBV12-4 with TRBJ1-6; no definite D call. CDR3 length equals 12 residues. V was pared by 7 bases and J by 10 bases, with 11 bases between. The CDR3 bases are TGTGCCAGCAACGTCGGGCGGTCACCCCTCCACTTT. As protein: CASNVGRSPLHF.

This clonotype was detected many times. This chain links TRBV3-1 with TRBJ2-7, with 12 bases lining up with TRBD1. This CDR3 comprises 19 residues. Germline V gene data show CDR1 as LGHDT and CDR2 as YNNKEL (reference sequence). The V segment lost 3 bases and the J segment 4 bases; nucleotides outside the gene matches: 16. The CDR3 DNA reads TGTGCCAGCAGCCAGAACCCCGGGACAGGGGGCTCGAAACAGTACGAGCAGTACTTC. Translated, it gives CASSQNPGTGGSKQYEQYF.

The J gene is TRBJ1-1, the V gene TRBV6-2 or TRBV6-3; no clear D gene. This CDR3 comprises 15 residues. V lost 4 bases and J 5 bases, leaving 17 bases between the germline ends. Germline V gene data show CDR1 as MNHEY and CDR2 as SVGEGT. Here the CDR3 DNA reads TGTGCCAGCAGTTCATGGACGGGAGGGCGGACTGAAGCTTTCTTT. This gives the protein CASSSWTGGRTEAFF.

In its sample, this clonotype was seen many times. The V call is TRBV4-2, the J call TRBJ2-5; D perhaps matches TRBD1 (7 bases). CDR1 is LGHNA, CDR2 YNFKEQ, per germline. The ends were cut back, 0 bases at V and 6 bases at J, with 14 bases in the middle. The CDR3 has 15 amino acids. The CDR3 DNA reads TGTGCCAGCAGCCAAGATAGGTCAGGGGGGAAGACCCAGTACTTC. Translation: CASSQDRSGGKTQYF.

This chain connects TRBV28 to TRBJ1-2; perhaps TRBD1 as D (5 bases). The V gene lost 4 bases and the J gene lost 4 bases, with 25 bases spanning the gap. CDR3 length: 18 residues. Looked up from germline, CDR1 is MDHEN and CDR2 is SYDVKM. The CDR3 bases are TGTGCCAGCAGTTCTTATCCAGTCTCGTTAGGAGGGGTCTATGGCTACACCTTC. Protein: CASSSYPVSLGGVYGYTF.

This clonotype came up many times. The rearrangement uses TRBV30 and TRBJ1-6, with D unclear. The CDR3 is 16 residues long. The germline CDR1 and CDR2 sequences are GTSNPN and SVGIG (reference sequence). With 0 bases removed from V and 4 bases from J, the gap between germline ends came to 13 bases. CDR3 protein: CAWSVPAGLYNSPLHF. Here the CDR3 DNA reads TGTGCCTGGAGTGTACCGGCCGGACTTTATAATTCACCCCTCCACTTT. Drawing the rest from reference TRBV30 and TRBJ1-6, the complete variable domain is SQTIHQWPATLVQPVGSPLSLECTVEGTSNPNLYWYRQAAGRGLQLLFYSVGIGQISSEVPQNLSASRPQDRQFILSSKKLLLSDSGFYLCAWSVPAGLYNSPLHFGNGTRLTVT.

This clonotype was counted ten times or more. V and J are TRBV28 and TRBJ1-5; TRBD1 might be the D (5 bases). The CDR3 is made up of 14 amino acids. Germline values: CDR1 MDHEN, CDR2 SYDVKM. The V end lost 5 bases, the J end lost 7 bases, and 15 bases lay between the germline ends. The CDR3 loop reads CASSPHPRGQPQHF. CDR3 nucleotides: TGTGCCAGCAGTCCTCATCCCCGGGGGCAGCCCCAGCATTTT.

J is TRBJ2-7 and V is TRBV5-6; D is possibly TRBD1 or TRBD2 (5 bases each). CDR3 length: 14 amino acids. Looked up from germline, CDR1 is SGHDT and CDR2 is YYEEEE. V shed 3 bases and J shed 2 bases, with 12 bases lying between them. The DNA for the CDR3 is TGTGCCAGCAGCTACGGGACGACCACCTACGAGCAGTACTTC. This codes for CASSYGTTTYEQYF.

CDR3: CASSYDRSTEAFF. In DNA, the CDR3 is TGTGCCAGCAGCTACGACCGGAGCACTGAAGCTTTCTTT. V usage is TRBV11-3 and J usage is TRBJ1-1; D is unresolved. The CDR3 sequence is 13 residues long. Trimming took 4 bases from V and 4 from J, leaving 10 bases between them. Germline V gene sequence: CDR1 SGHNT, CDR2 YENEEA.

Ten or more counts support this clonotype. The V and J genes are TRBV27 and TRBJ1-1; no definite D call. CDR1 and CDR2 (germline): MNHEY, SMNVEV (reference sequence). With 7 bases removed from V and 4 bases from J, the gap between germline ends came to 19 bases. The CDR3 extends over 15 amino acids. This chain's CDR3 is CASNRLGGKATEAFF. The CDR3 coding sequence is TGTGCCAGCAATCGCCTGGGAGGGAAGGCCACTGAAGCTTTCTTT.

This clonotype was seen repeatedly, ten times or more. The chain joins TRBV7-2 to TRBJ2-7; tentatively, D is TRBD1 or TRBD2 (6 bases each). The germline V gene has CDR1 SGHTA and CDR2 FQGNSA. CDR3 size: 15 residues. V was shortened by 5 bases and J by 3 bases, with 17 bases between the two germline ends. DNA for the CDR3: TGTGCCAGCAGCCTTCAAGTCGGGGGACACTACGAGCAGTACTTC. Its translation: CASSLQVGGHYEQYF.

A few counts support this clonotype. In nucleotides, the CDR3 is TGTGCCAGCAGTTCACAGGGGTTAAGGTACATTCAGTACTTC. Amino acid sequence: CASSSQGLRYIQYF. The chain joins TRBV28 to TRBJ2-4; 7 nucleotides agree with TRBD1. Germline V gives CDR1 MDHEN, CDR2 SYDVKM. The CDR3 has 14 amino acids. V shed 4 bases and J 8 bases; nucleotides not matched to a gene: 8.